The 29 T cell receptor beta chains presented below share a single source sample, sequenced in a study of blood T cell repertoires in COVID-19. Clones were sequenced by immunoSEQ multiplex PCR, and TCRdb holds only the in-frame ones, with some missing. Among some 50,000 clones listed, around four fifths were seen once. Source material: peripheral blood. Receptors originate from a man aged 50 to 59 with acute or convalescent COVID-19.

This rearrangement joins TRBV7-9 to TRBJ2-3; TRBD1 agrees at 10 bases. This CDR3 is built from 14 residues. CDR1 and CDR2 (germline): SEHNR, FQNEAQ (reference sequence). Losses at the gene ends were 5 bases for V and 15 bases for J; bases not matched to a gene: 14. The CDR3 here is CASSADTTGQGNYF. CDR3 sequence (DNA): TGTGCCAGCAGCGCAGACACAACGGGACAGGGGAATTATTTT.

This clone was seen just once. The chain couples TRBV7-9 to TRBJ2-3, with a tentative D call TRBD2 (7 bases). The germline gives CDR1 SEHNR, CDR2 FQNEAQ (reference sequence). V was cut by 3 bases and J by 6 bases, with 19 bases left in between. The CDR3 is made up of 16 amino acids. The DNA for the CDR3 is TGTGCCAGCAGCTTCCTTATGTTGAGGGGGGGCGATACGCAGTATTTT. It yields the protein CASSFLMLRGGDTQYF.

This rearrangement joins TRBV2 to TRBJ1-6; maybe TRBD1 (5 bases). Germline assignment: CDR1 SNHLY and CDR2 FYNNEI. The ends were cut back, 6 bases at V and 0 bases at J, with 15 bases in the middle. The CDR3 length is 17 residues. The DNA of the CDR3 is TGTGCCAGCAGACCCGGCGGGGGGTCCTCCTATAATTCACCCCTCCACTTT. This sequence encodes CASRPGGGSSYNSPLHF.

V is TRBV6-5 and J is TRBJ1-5; unclear D gene. Trimming pared 8 bases from V and 3 bases from J, leaving 14 bases between. Germline V gene sequence: CDR1 MNHEY, CDR2 SVGAGI. The CDR3 is made up of 14 amino acids. CDR3 nucleotide sequence: TGTGCCAGCTCCTACGGCGGCCACAATCAGCCCCAGCATTTT. Amino acids: CASSYGGHNQPQHF.

This clone appeared once. The rearrangement joins TRBV28 to TRBJ2-3, with 8 bases that match TRBD1. The CDR3 runs to 15 residues. Unmatched junction bases numbered 7, after V lost 6 bases and J lost 2 bases. The germline V gene has CDR1 MDHEN and CDR2 SYDVKM. The CDR3 nucleotides read TGTGCCAGCAGCGACCGGGACAGGTTCACAGATACGCAGTATTTT. Protein product: CASSDRDRFTDTQYF.

This clone was detected only once. V is TRBV19 and J is TRBJ2-7; D remains unclear. The CDR3 is 14 amino acids. V was cut by 3 bases and J by 0 bases, with 9 bases left in between. Germline CDR1 LNHDA, CDR2 SQIVND (reference sequence). The CDR3 bases are TGTGCCAGTAGTATCAGAGCTAGCTCCTACGAGCAGTACTTC. Translation gives CASSIRASSYEQYF.

The chain recombines TRBV27 with TRBJ1-2; D ambiguous. The CDR3 length is 13 residues. Germline CDR1 is MNHEY and CDR2 is SMNVEV (reference sequence). V lost 5 bases and J lost 5, with 12 bases in between. In nucleotides, the CDR3 is TGTGCCAGCAGTCCTTCGAACAGATATGGCTACACCTTC. It yields the protein CASSPSNRYGYTF.

The chain couples TRBV12-2 to TRBJ2-1; the table assigns TRBD2, which was not confirmed against the DNA. TRBV12-2 is a documented pseudogene. CDR3 length: 13 amino acids. DNA for the CDR3: TGTGCAAGTCGCTCCGGGGGGAGCAATGAGCAGTTCTTC. This translates into CASRSGGSNEQFF.

The V and J genes are TRBV5-1 and TRBJ1-1, with D perhaps matching TRBD1 (6 bases). The CDR3 consists of 14 residues. Germline-derived CDR1 and CDR2 are SGHRS and YFSETQ. V gave up 5 bases and J gave up 1 base, with 12 bases separating them. The CDR3 DNA is TGCGCCAGCAGTCAGGGGAGCCCGAACACTGAAGCTTTCTTT. This sequence encodes CASSQGSPNTEAFF.

This chain joins TRBV15 and TRBJ1-1, with D tentatively TRBD1 (5 bases). The CDR3 sequence is 16 residues long. CDR1 is LNHNV, CDR2 YYDKDF, per germline (reference sequence). Trimming took off 0 bases at V and 2 bases at J, with 13 bases between the two ends. In DNA, the CDR3 is TGTGCCACCAGCAGAGATTTCGGGGGGGGAAACACTGAAGCTTTCTTT. Its protein product is CATSRDFGGGNTEAFF. The variable domain in full, completed from reference TRBV15 and TRBJ1-1, reads DAMVIQNPRYQVTQFGKPVTLSCSQTLNHNVMYWYQQKSSQAPKLLFHYYDKDFNNEADTPDNFQSRRPNTSFCFLDIRSPGLGDTAMYLCATSRDFGGGNTEAFFGQGTRLTVV.

The chain combines TRBV19 with TRBJ2-2; 7 positions agree with TRBD2. Per the germline V gene, CDR1 is LNHDA and CDR2 is SQIVND (reference sequence). There are 15 residues in the CDR3. The V and J ends lost 3 bases and 4 bases, in that order; junction bases with no gene match: 5. The DNA for the CDR3 is TGTGCCAGTAGTATGGGGAGGGATACCACCGGGGAGCTGTTTTTT. It is translated as CASSMGRDTTGELFF.

V and J are TRBV27 and TRBJ2-3; D is ambiguous. With 9 bases removed from V and 6 bases from J, the gap between germline ends came to 7 bases. Germline V gene sequence: CDR1 MNHEY, CDR2 SMNVEV (reference sequence). The CDR3 has 10 residues. Here the CDR3 DNA reads TGTGCCAGTGGAGCGGATACGCAGTATTTT. Its protein product is CASGADTQYF.

The chain uses TRBV7-9 and TRBJ1-2, with unresolved D. The CDR3 loop spans 14 amino acids. V was pared by 1 base and J by 4 bases, with 10 bases between. CDR1 is SEHNR and CDR2 is FQNEAQ in the germline V gene (reference sequence). The CDR3 sequence: CASSLVETAYGYTF. The CDR3 DNA reads as TGTGCCAGCAGCTTAGTGGAGACGGCCTATGGCTACACCTTC.

The chain uses TRBV4-1 and TRBJ1-1; D may be TRBD1 (5 bases). In germline, CDR1 is MGHRA, CDR2 YSYEKL. Trimming left V 0 bases short and J 0 bases short, with 8 bases between. The CDR3 is made up of 15 amino acids. The CDR3 here is CASSQERQMNTEAFF. CDR3 nucleotides: TGCGCCAGCAGCCAAGAACGACAGATGAACACTGAAGCTTTCTTT.

The CDR3 coding sequence is TGTGCCAGCAGCTCCGCGTCACAGGGGTACGAGCAGTACTTC. Amino acid sequence: CASSSASQGYEQYF. This chain uses TRBV11-2 with TRBJ2-7; 7 bases agree with TRBD1. Germline CDR1 and CDR2: SGHAT and FQNNGV. The CDR3 is 14 amino acids. The V and J ends lost 4 bases and 4 bases, in that order; junction bases with no gene match: 7.

This clone showed up just a few times. V is TRBV5-8 and J is TRBJ2-3, with 9 bases lining up with TRBD1. The CDR3 consists of 16 residues. Germline loops: CDR1 SGHTS, CDR2 YDEGEE. V gave up 4 bases and J gave up 3 bases; unmatched junction bases: 9. CDR3 in amino acids: CASSATGGVWTDTQYF. In DNA form, the CDR3 reads TGTGCCAGCAGCGCTACAGGGGGCGTTTGGACAGATACGCAGTATTTT. The whole variable domain, filled in from reference TRBV5-8 and TRBJ2-3, reads EAGVTQSPTHLIKTRGQQATLRCSPISGHTSVYWYQQALGLGLQFLLWYDEGEERNRGNFPPRFSGRQFPNYSSELNVNALELEDSALYLCASSATGGVWTDTQYFGPGTRLTVL.

The J gene is TRBJ1-4, the V gene TRBV4-2; 7 positions match TRBD1. This CDR3 region has 16 residues. Germline V gene sequence: CDR1 LGHNA, CDR2 YNFKEQ. The junction had 6 bases not matched to a gene; V was cut back by 0 bases and J by 5 bases. The DNA for the CDR3 is TGTGCCAGCAGCCAAGAAATGGGCAGGGGGAATGAAAAACTGTTTTTT. This encodes CASSQEMGRGNEKLFF.

V is TRBV18 and J is TRBJ1-5; D perhaps matches TRBD1 (5 bases). The CDR3 spans 15 residues. V was clipped by 2 bases and J by 4 bases, with 12 bases between them. Germline CDR1 KGHSH, CDR2 LQKENI. CDR3 in amino acids: CASSPWGGINQPQHF. The CDR3 DNA reads as TGTGCCAGCTCACCATGGGGGGGGATTAATCAGCCCCAGCATTTT.

The chain combines TRBV24-1 with TRBJ1-5; 7 bases line up with TRBD1. J was trimmed by 2 bases and V by 4 bases; bases with no gene match: 16. This CDR3 comprises 19 residues. CDR1 is KGHDR, CDR2 SFDVKD, per germline. CDR3 DNA sequence: TGTGCCACCAGTGACCGACACAGGGGCCCCGATCCGGGCAATCAGCCCCAGCATTTT. This codes for CATSDRHRGPDPGNQPQHF.

The chain has TRBV6-5 and TRBJ1-6; maybe TRBD1 (6 bases). CDR1 MNHEY and CDR2 SVGAGI come from the germline V gene. CDR3 length: 15 amino acids. V dropped 1 base and J dropped 11 bases, with 15 bases sitting between them. The CDR3: CASSYFQGWNPPLHF. DNA of the CDR3: TGTGCCAGCAGTTACTTTCAGGGGTGGAATCCACCCCTCCACTTT.

The J gene is TRBJ2-7, the V gene TRBV5-1; weak D call: TRBD2 (5 bases). The CDR3 has 16 amino acids. Per germline, CDR1 SGHRS and CDR2 YFSETQ. V lost 4 bases and J 1 base, leaving 18 bases between the germline ends. CDR3 loop: CASSPRTGGGSYEQYF. In nucleotides, the CDR3 is TGCGCCAGCAGCCCAAGGACGGGTGGAGGATCCTACGAGCAGTACTTC. Drawing the rest from reference TRBV5-1 and TRBJ2-7, the complete variable domain is KAGVTQTPRYLIKTRGQQVTLSCSPISGHRSVSWYQQTPGQGLQFLFEYFSETQRNKGNFPGRFSGRQFSNSRSEMNVSTLELGDSALYLCASSPRTGGGSYEQYFGPGTRLTVT.

V is TRBV2 and J is TRBJ2-1, with TRBD2 as a possible D gene (6 bases). CDR3 size: 16 residues. Germline CDR1 and CDR2: SNHLY and FYNNEI. V was pared by 6 bases and J by 7 bases, with 22 bases between. Here the CDR3 reads CASSRRVGRASNEQFF. As DNA, the CDR3 is TGTGCCAGCAGCCGGAGGGTGGGGAGAGCATCGAATGAGCAGTTCTTC.

J is TRBJ1-2 and V is TRBV10-3; D might be TRBD1 (5 bases). In germline, CDR1 is ENHRY, CDR2 SYGVKD. The CDR3 has 14 residues. Deletions cut 8 bases from V and 0 bases from J, with 13 bases between. The CDR3 reads CAIESTASNYGYTF. CDR3 DNA sequence: TGTGCCATCGAATCGACAGCCTCTAACTATGGCTACACCTTC.

The rearrangement uses TRBV11-2 and TRBJ2-7; possibly TRBD1 for D (6 bases). This CDR3 contains 14 residues. Deletions cut 2 bases from V and 3 bases from J, with 11 bases between. Per the germline V gene, CDR1 is SGHAT and CDR2 is FQNNGV. The CDR3 DNA reads as TGTGCCAGCAGCTTAAATCCACAGGGCTACGAGCAGTACTTC. This translates into CASSLNPQGYEQYF.

The chain employs TRBV5-1 and TRBJ1-3; D perhaps matches TRBD1 (6 bases). The CDR3 totals 15 residues. Trimming removed 4 bases at V and 6 bases at J, with 17 bases between. Germline V gene data show CDR1 as SGHRS and CDR2 as YFSETQ. The CDR3: CASSRNPRQANTIYF. The CDR3 DNA reads TGCGCCAGCAGCCGGAATCCGAGACAGGCAAACACCATATATTTT.

This rearrangement joins TRBV4-2 to TRBJ2-1; TRBD2 might be the D (7 bases). This CDR3 is built from 15 residues. Germline V lookup: CDR1 LGHNA, CDR2 YNFKEQ. Trimming took off 0 bases at V and 8 bases at J, with 14 bases between the two ends. The CDR3 DNA sequence: TGTGCCAGCAGCCAAGACGGGGGGCCTCCATATGAGCAGTTCTTC. Residues: CASSQDGGPPYEQFF.

The count of this clone is one. The V call is TRBV3-1 (or the pseudogene TRBV3-2), the J call TRBJ1-1; perhaps TRBD1 as D (6 bases). Germline-derived CDR1 and CDR2 are LGHDT and YNNKEL (reference sequence). This CDR3 has 14 residues. V gave up 4 bases and J gave up 3 bases, with 12 bases separating them. CDR3 amino acids: CASSLGQLDTEAFF. The CDR3 DNA sequence: TGTGCCAGCAGCCTTGGACAGTTAGACACTGAAGCTTTCTTT.

The chain carries TRBV24-1 and TRBJ2-5; tentative D call: TRBD1 (6 bases). This CDR3 comprises 12 residues. V dropped 7 bases and J dropped 7 bases, with 12 bases sitting between them. CDR1 KGHDR and CDR2 SFDVKD come from the germline V gene. The CDR3 DNA sequence: TGTGCCACCAGAGACAGGATAGGGACCCAGTACTTC. Residues: CATRDRIGTQYF.

The V gene is TRBV6-4, the J gene TRBJ1-2; 8 positions match TRBD1. Losses at the gene ends were 2 bases for V and 8 bases for J; bases not matched to a gene: 10. Germline lookup yields CDR1 MRHNA and CDR2 SNTAGT. The CDR3 spans 15 residues. CDR3 amino acids: CASSDARTGLSGYTF. CDR3 in DNA: TGTGCCAGCAGTGACGCCAGGACAGGGCTTTCCGGCTACACCTTC.